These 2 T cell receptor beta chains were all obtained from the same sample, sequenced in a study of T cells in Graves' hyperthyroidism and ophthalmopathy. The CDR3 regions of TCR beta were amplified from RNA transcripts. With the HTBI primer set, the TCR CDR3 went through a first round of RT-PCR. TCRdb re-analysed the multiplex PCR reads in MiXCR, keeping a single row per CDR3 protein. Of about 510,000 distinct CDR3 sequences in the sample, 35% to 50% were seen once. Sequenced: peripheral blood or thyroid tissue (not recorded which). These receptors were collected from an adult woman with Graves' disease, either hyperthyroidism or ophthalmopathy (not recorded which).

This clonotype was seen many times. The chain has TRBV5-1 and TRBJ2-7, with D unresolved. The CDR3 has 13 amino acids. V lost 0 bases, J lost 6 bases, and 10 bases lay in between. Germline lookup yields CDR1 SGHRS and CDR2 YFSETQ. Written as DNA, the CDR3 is TGCGCCAGCAGCTTGGCCTACCTGAGCGAGCAGTACTTC. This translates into CASSLAYLSEQYF.

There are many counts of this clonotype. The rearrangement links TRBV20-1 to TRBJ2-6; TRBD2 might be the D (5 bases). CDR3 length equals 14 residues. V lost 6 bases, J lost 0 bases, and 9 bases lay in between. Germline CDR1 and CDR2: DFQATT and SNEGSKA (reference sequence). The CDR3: CSATEGSGANVLTF. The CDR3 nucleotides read TGCAGTGCAACCGAGGGCTCTGGGGCCAACGTCCTGACTTTC.